A selection of T cell receptor beta chains follows, all from one sample in a study of shared clonotypes between healthy human individuals. Sequencing used immunoSEQ multiplex PCR; TCRdb keeps in-frame clones, though not all of them. The sample shows about 980,000 clones, 76% of them seen only once. Input material: memory CD4+ T cells sorted from blood. Receptors were obtained from a young man in good health. CDR3s include the opening cysteine and the closing phenylalanine or tryptophan. Fields, in order: clone size, D gene, V gene, J gene, CDR3 DNA, CDR3 protein. The D gene is left open where the match is weak. Expanded clones are given a class, and other clones once, few, many or no size at all.

-	-	TRBV2	TRBJ1-5	TGTGCCAGCACCCCAACCACCAGGGAGGGCAATCAGCCCCAGCATTTT	CASTPTTREGNQPQHF
once	TRBD2	TRBV7-9	TRBJ2-3	TGTGCCAGCAGCTACGCGGGGGGGACCGATACGCAGTATTTT	CASSYAGGTDTQYF
-	-	TRBV18	TRBJ1-1	TGTGCCAGCTCATTGGACAGGAACACTGAAGCTTTCTTT	CASSLDRNTEAFF
-	-	TRBV5-1	TRBJ1-1	TGCGCCAGCAGCGTCAGAACAGGAGGGAACACTGAAGCTTTCTTT	CASSVRTGGNTEAFF
-	-	TRBV7-8	TRBJ2-1	TGTGCCAGCAGCACAAGAGGGTTGGGGAATGAGCAGTTCTTC	CASSTRGLGNEQFF
few	TRBD2	TRBV7-9	TRBJ2-7	TGTGCCAGCAGCACCCTAGCGGGGGGAGCCTACGAGCAGTACTTC	CASSTLAGGAYEQYF
few	-	TRBV7-2	TRBJ2-1	TGTGCCAGCAGCGCCTACAATGAGCAGTTCTTC	CASSAYNEQFF
-	-	TRBV6-6	TRBJ2-3	TGTGCCAGCAGTTATTTGGGGGACGATACGCAGTATTTT	CASSYLGDDTQYF
-	-	TRBV15	TRBJ1-3	TGTGCCACCCTTGGGGGGGGGCCCTTCTCTGGAAACACCATATATTTT	CATLGGGPFSGNTIYF
-	-	TRBV6-1	TRBJ2-7	TGTGCCAGCAGATTGGAGGAAAACTCCTACGAGCAGTACTTC	CASRLEENSYEQYF
-	TRBD1	TRBV10-1	TRBJ2-3	TGCGCCAGCAGTGAGGGGACAGGCCCTAGCACAGATACGCAGTATTTT	CASSEGTGPSTDTQYF
-	-	TRBV6-4	TRBJ2-7	TGTGCCAGCGGTGGGAACTCCTACGAGCAGTACTTC	CASGGNSYEQYF
-	-	TRBV7-2	TRBJ2-1	TGTGCCAGCAGCCAAGTTGGGAATGAGCAGTTCTTC	CASSQVGNEQFF
few	-	TRBV2	TRBJ2-7	TGTGCCAGCAGTGGGGACGGGCCTTTATCCGAGCAGTACTTC	CASSGDGPLSEQYF
-	TRBD1	TRBV11-2	TRBJ2-7	TGTGCCAGCAGCAATACAGGGGCCCACGAGCAGTACTTC	CASSNTGAHEQYF
-	TRBD2	TRBV11-2	TRBJ2-3	TGTGCCAGCAGCTTAGAAGGGCTAGCGGGAACTTATACGCAGTATTTT	CASSLEGLAGTYTQYF
-	TRBD1	TRBV6-1	TRBJ2-7	TGTGCCAGCAGCGGGACAGGTAATAACTACGAGCAGTACTTC	CASSGTGNNYEQYF
once	-	TRBV5-1	TRBJ2-6	TGCGCCAGCAGCTTGCAGGGCACTGGGGCCAACGTCCTGACTTTC	CASSLQGTGANVLTF
-	-	TRBV6-5	TRBJ2-6	TGTGCCAGCAGTCCCCGGACAGACTGGGCCAACGTCCTGACTTTC	CASSPRTDWANVLTF
few	-	TRBV6-6	TRBJ2-4	TGTGCCAGCAGGACGACAGGCCTAGCCAAAAACATTCAGTACTTC	CASRTTGLAKNIQYF
many	-	TRBV5-1	TRBJ1-2	TGCGCCAGCAGCTTGGGACGGACTAACTATGGCGGCTACACCTTC	CASSLGRTNYGGYTF
-	TRBD1	TRBV5-1	TRBJ2-7	TGCGCCAGCAGCTTGGGGGCGGGACAGGGGAACTACGAGCAGTACTTC	CASSLGAGQGNYEQYF
-	-	TRBV5-1	TRBJ1-3	TGCGCCAGCAGCTTGGGGTTCACAAACTCTGGAAACACCATATATTTT	CASSLGFTNSGNTIYF
-	TRBD1	TRBV5-1	TRBJ1-4	TGCGCCAGCAGCCTACAGGGGGAAACTAATGAAAAACTGTTTTTT	CASSLQGETNEKLFF
-	-	TRBV15	TRBJ2-7	TGTGCCACCTCCCAGGGTAAGGGCTACGAGCAGTACTTC	CATSQGKGYEQYF
-	-	TRBV30	TRBJ2-2	TGTGCCTGGAGTGTAATCCCACCAGGGGTGAACACCGGGGAGCTGTTTTTT	CAWSVIPPGVNTGELFF
-	TRBD1	TRBV19	TRBJ2-7	TGTGCCAGTAGTCGGACAGGGGGGTACTCCTACGAGCAGTACTTC	CASSRTGGYSYEQYF
-	-	TRBV19	TRBJ1-1	TGTGCCAGTAGTAATACAGTTTCCACTGAAGCTTTCTTT	CASSNTVSTEAFF
-	-	TRBV5-8	TRBJ2-6	TGTGCCAGCAGCTTGGTTTTGCCGGGCGGTGGGGCCAACGTCCTGACTTTC	CASSLVLPGGGANVLTF
-	-	TRBV30	TRBJ1-3	TGTGCCTGGAGTGTGTCGGACAGAGCTGGAAACACCATATATTTT	CAWSVSDRAGNTIYF
-	-	TRBV10-3	TRBJ2-3	TGTGCCATCAGTGAAGGAGGACCCACAGATACGCAGTATTTT	CAISEGGPTDTQYF
-	-	TRBV29-1	TRBJ2-5	TGCAGCGTGAGGACTCCCGGAGGAGAGACCCAGTACTTC	CSVRTPGGETQYF
-	-	TRBV28	TRBJ2-5	TGTGCCAGCAGTTTACCGGGGTATCAAGAGACCCAGTACTTC	CASSLPGYQETQYF
once	-	TRBV30	TRBJ2-6	TGTGCCTGGAGTGTACAAGGGCTCGGGGCCAACGTCCTGACTTTC	CAWSVQGLGANVLTF
-	-	TRBV7-7	TRBJ2-1	TGTGCTAGCAGCCCCGACGGGACCGCGTCTAGTGAGCAGTTCTTC	CASSPDGTASSEQFF
-	TRBD1	TRBV5-6	TRBJ1-3	TGTGCCAGCAGCCAAAACCCGGGACAGGGTGGATACACCATATATTTT	CASSQNPGQGGYTIYF
-	-	TRBV30	TRBJ1-5	TGTGCCTGGAGTCAGGGAAATAGCAATCAGCCCCAGCATTTT	CAWSQGNSNQPQHF
-	-	TRBV4-3	TRBJ2-3	TGCGCCAGCAGCCAAGATCGACTAGATACGCAGTATTTT	CASSQDRLDTQYF
-	TRBD2	TRBV5-6	TRBJ2-7	TGTGCCAGCAGCTTCCGAACGGCTAGCGGGAGGCGCCCATCCTACGAGCAGTACTTC	CASSFRTASGRRPSYEQYF
-	-	TRBV30	TRBJ2-7	TGTGCCTGGAGTCGGGGCTTTGGGGGTGACGAGCAGTACTTC	CAWSRGFGGDEQYF
few	TRBD1	TRBV5-4	TRBJ1-1	TGTGCCAGCAGAGTACAGGGGGAGACTGAAGCTTTCTTT	CASRVQGETEAFF
-	-	TRBV2	TRBJ2-1	TGTGCCAGCAGGAGCCAGGGCCATGAGCAGTTCTTC	CASRSQGHEQFF
-	TRBD1	TRBV5-4	TRBJ2-7	TGTGCCAGCAGGACCGACAGGGGGGCGCGGGAGCAGTACTTC	CASRTDRGAREQYF
-	TRBD1	TRBV19	TRBJ2-1	TGTGCCAGTACCCGGGACAGGGACAATGAGCAGTTCTTC	CASTRDRDNEQFF
-	TRBD2	TRBV2	TRBJ2-2	TGTGCCAGCAGTGGGACTAGCGGGAACACCGGGGAGCTGTTTTTT	CASSGTSGNTGELFF
once	-	TRBV4-1	TRBJ2-5	TGCGCCAGCAGCCAAGATCCCGGTCCTTTGGGTGTAAATTGGGAGTCCCAGTACTTC	CASSQDPGPLGVNWESQYF
few	-	TRBV18	TRBJ1-1	TGTGCCAGCTCACCGCAGGCAGAAACTGAAGCTTTCTTT	CASSPQAETEAFF
-	-	TRBV4-1	TRBJ1-1	TGCGCCAGCAGCCGCTCGGGGGTGGACACTGAAGCTTTCTTT	CASSRSGVDTEAFF
-	-	TRBV11-3	TRBJ2-1	TGTGCCAGCAGCAGGGAAGGTTCCTACAATGAGCAGTTCTTC	CASSREGSYNEQFF
-	-	TRBV5-1	TRBJ2-5	TGCGCCAGCAACGAGGGGGGTGGTCAAGAGACCCAGTACTTC	CASNEGGGQETQYF
-	TRBD2	TRBV9	TRBJ2-5	TGTGCCAGCAGCCAGGGACTAGTAGAGACCCAGTACTTC	CASSQGLVETQYF
few	TRBD1	TRBV5-5	TRBJ1-5	TGTGCCAGCAGCTCGTGGGCCCAGGGGGCCTCTAGCAATCAGCCCCAGCATTTT	CASSSWAQGASSNQPQHF
-	-	TRBV10-3	TRBJ1-2	TGTGCCATCAGTGAGTCTTATGGAAACTATGGCTACACCTTC	CAISESYGNYGYTF
-	-	TRBV4-2	TRBJ2-1	TGTGCCAGCAGCCAGGGCGGGACTTCTCACCTGCAGTTCTTC	CASSQGGTSHLQFF
-	TRBD1	TRBV7-8	TRBJ1-5	TGTGCCAGCAGCGCAGGGGACAGGGATAATCAGCCCCAGCATTTT	CASSAGDRDNQPQHF
-	-	TRBV30	TRBJ2-5	TGTGCCTGGAGTTTCGAGTGGGGAGAGACCCAGTACTTC	CAWSFEWGETQYF